This entry concerns a single TCR beta chain. This same CDR3 is encoded by further DNA sequences in the sample. The trim removed 6 bases at V and 4 bases at J, leaving 4 bases unmatched. CDR1 is MNHEY, CDR2 SVGAGI, per germline. The CDR3 spans 14 residues. The method was immunoSEQ multiplex PCR; TCRdb's version includes in-frame clones alone and lacks a portion of them. This repertoire shows more than 65,000 clones, approximately 75% found once; its top ten account for approximately 50%. The data were taken from a study of blood T cell repertoires in COVID-19. Study summary: From the United States, Italy and Spain came samples of acute and convalescent COVID-19. Sources were T cells, B-cell-depleted T cells, or PBMCs; the material itself was cDNA or gDNA.

The sample comprised peripheral blood. The genes are TRBV6-5 and TRBJ2-5; TRBD1 matches at 11 bases. The source is a human donor in a cohort sampled during active COVID-19. CDR3 protein: CASSWDRGGETQYF. In DNA, the CDR3 is TGTGCCAGCAGCTGGGACAGGGGGGGAGAGACCCAGTACTTC.